Below, 13 T cell receptor beta chains from the same sample are listed, as sequenced in a study of identical twins (dated by TCRdb to 2015 to 2016). Libraries were prepared through 5' RACE. TCRdb names Illumina HiSeq 2000 as the instrument used. TCRdb applied fastp at Q25 and MiXCR to the public reads, then kept only in-frame beta chains. Rows with one shared CDR3 protein collapse into an entry with the most common genes and DNA. This sample gives about 450,000 distinct CDR3 sequences in total; less than 20% of them show up just once. Of the sample, about 12% falls within the top ten clones. The sample was naive T cells sorted from blood. This specimen's cell subset or site label, interpreted: cells isolated with a human naive T-cell isolation kit. The receptors come from a man aged 45-65 years in good health.

CDR3 DNA: TGTGCCAGCAGTTTACAGCACTTCCTATATAGCAATCAGCCCCAGCATTTT. As protein: CASSLQHFLYSNQPQHF. The V and J genes are TRBV12-3 or TRBV12-4 and TRBJ1-5; D unresolved. The CDR3 has 17 amino acids. Trimming removed 2 bases at V and 0 bases at J, with 14 bases between.

This clonotype occurred a few times. J is TRBJ2-2 and V is TRBV20-1; 8 bases map to TRBD1. This CDR3 has 14 residues. The V and J ends lost 5 bases and 2 bases, in that order; junction bases with no gene match: 4. Looked up from germline, CDR1 is DFQATT and CDR2 is SNEGSKA (reference sequence). CDR3 amino acids: CSAGGQGNTGELFF. CDR3 DNA sequence: TGCAGTGCTGGAGGACAGGGAAACACCGGGGAGCTGTTTTTT.

This clonotype was observed a handful of times. This sequence joins TRBV7-3 and TRBJ2-1; 8 nucleotides match TRBD2. The CDR3 covers 16 residues. After removal of 5 bases from V and 5 bases from J, the junction contained 11 bases not matched to a gene. Germline CDR1 reads SGHTA; CDR2 reads FQGTGA. DNA of the CDR3: TGTGCCAGCAGCACCCGGACTAGCAATAACCACAATGAGCAGTTCTTC. Its protein product is CASSTRTSNNHNEQFF.

This clonotype has ten or more counts. This chain links TRBV7-2 with TRBJ2-7; D is tentatively TRBD1 or TRBD2 (5 bases each). There are 13 residues in the CDR3. V lost 5 bases and J lost 2, with 10 bases in between. Germline CDR1 SGHTA, CDR2 FQGNSA. The DNA for the CDR3 is TGTGCCAGCAGCGTTAGGGGAGCCTACGAGCAGTACTTC. Its protein is CASSVRGAYEQYF.

The sample holds one count of this clonotype. This sequence joins TRBV28 and TRBJ2-6; TRBD2 matches 10 bases. CDR1 and CDR2 (germline): MDHEN, SYDVKM. After removal of 6 bases from V and 2 bases from J, the junction contained 4 bases not matched to a gene. This CDR3 is built from 16 residues. The CDR3 nucleotides read TGTGCCAGCAGCAAAACTAGCGGGGCTGGGGCCAACGTCCTGACTTTC. It codes for CASSKTSGAGANVLTF.

The CDR3 DNA reads TGCAGTGCTAGAGATGGGGGTAGTATATCGTGGAACACTGAAGCTTTCTTT. Translating gives CSARDGGSISWNTEAFF. The genes are TRBV20-1 and TRBJ1-1, with a possible D match to TRBD1 (5 bases). The CDR3 has 17 residues. Germline V gene lookup returns CDR1 DFQATT and CDR2 SNEGSKA (reference sequence). V was pared by 0 bases and J by 1 base, with 18 bases between.

This clonotype was seen a few times. V is TRBV20-1 and J is TRBJ2-5, with D perhaps TRBD2 (6 bases). Germline lookup yields CDR1 DFQATT and CDR2 SNEGSKA (reference sequence). The length of the CDR3 is 16 residues. V shed 1 base and J shed 0 bases, with 15 bases lying between them. CDR3 sequence: CSARVLIGSYQETQYF. As DNA, the CDR3 is TGCAGTGCTAGAGTTCTGATCGGGAGCTACCAAGAGACCCAGTACTTC.

The rearrangement uses TRBV5-1 and TRBJ2-7; D is uncertain. The ends were cut back, 1 base at V and 3 bases at J, with 11 bases in the middle. The germline CDR1 and CDR2 sequences are SGHRS and YFSETQ. The CDR3 contains 14 residues. The CDR3 here is CASSLLSQDYEQYF. DNA of the CDR3: TGCGCCAGCAGCTTGTTGAGCCAGGACTACGAGCAGTACTTC.

This rearrangement joins TRBV18 to TRBJ2-3; D is perhaps TRBD2 (6 bases). The CDR3 sequence is 16 residues long. V lost 5 bases to trimming and J lost 7 bases, with 22 bases between them. CDR1 and CDR2 (germline): KGHSH, LQKENI. CDR3 in amino acids: CASSELDTTAGYTQYF. The CDR3 DNA follows: TGTGCCAGCTCAGAATTAGATACTACGGCGGGATATACGCAGTATTTT.

This clonotype has more than one count but fewer than ten. One junction end does not reproduce the germline sequence, and a read error may be involved. The genes are TRBV28 and TRBJ1-1, with D uncertain. Germline assignment: CDR1 MDHEN and CDR2 SYDVKM. This CDR3 is built from 14 residues. The chain's CDR3 is CASSLYAGNSEAFF. The CDR3 DNA is TGTGCCAGCAGTTTATACGCGGGGAACTCTGAAGCTTTCTTT.

This clonotype was seen ten or more times. The rearrangement uses TRBV7-9 and TRBJ2-3, with D unclear. V lost 8 bases, J lost 0 bases, and 12 bases lay in between. This CDR3 comprises 14 residues. The germline CDR1 and CDR2 sequences are SEHNR and FQNEAQ (reference sequence). The CDR3 coding sequence is TGTGCCAGCCTGGAGAGACCTAGCACAGATACGCAGTATTTT. Amino acids: CASLERPSTDTQYF.

CDR3 residues: CASSWGQGADTQYF. The DNA of the CDR3 is TGTGCCAGCAGCTGGGGACAGGGAGCAGATACGCAGTATTTT. J is TRBJ2-3 and V is TRBV11-2; TRBD1 agrees at 9 bases. V trimming: 4 bases; J trimming: 4 bases; junction bases outside the gene matches: 3. The CDR3 runs 14 residues. Germline loops: CDR1 SGHAT, CDR2 FQNNGV.

This clonotype has a count of ten or more. The V gene is TRBV10-2, the J gene TRBJ2-3; D not certain. V was pared by 2 bases and J by 0 bases, with 18 bases between. Germline V CDR1 and CDR2: WSHSY, SAAADI. The CDR3 contains 18 residues. CDR3 protein: CASSEERFPTTSTDTQYF. The CDR3 DNA reads TGCGCCAGCAGTGAGGAAAGGTTTCCAACGACTAGCACAGATACGCAGTATTTT.